This T cell receptor beta chain was recorded in a study of control samples from healthy donors and cancer patients. The germline gives CDR1 SEHNR, CDR2 FQNEAQ (reference sequence). This CDR3 has 16 residues. Trimming stripped 5 bases from V and 2 bases from J, with 16 bases between. TCRdb keeps only in-frame clones here, not all; method: immunoSEQ multiplex PCR. The table includes about 120,000 clones, 80% to 90% detected once. This clone was detected once. This clonotype was sampled from a woman in her 50s with colorectal cancer. The chain employs TRBV7-9 and TRBJ2-1, with TRBD1 as a possible D gene (5 bases). The sequencing input was PBMCs. This chain's CDR3 is CASSRIREQAYNEQFF. The CDR3 DNA follows: TGTGCCAGCAGCCGAATCAGGGAACAGGCCTACAATGAGCAGTTCTTC.